Shown below are 8 T cell receptor beta chains from a single sample sequenced in a study of vaccination and CD4 T cells after COVID-19. Oncomine TCR Beta short-read sequencing was applied to DNA from cultured CD4+ T cells. TCRdb ran MiXCR on the PCR reads and lists one entry per CDR3 protein. The sample records more than 15,000 distinct CDR3 sequences, approximately 48% being singletons. These receptors are not linked to any known antigen. Treatment meaning: roughly 10-day PBMC culture with coronavirus spike peptide pools or control peptides (ViraFEST assay). Sequenced material: cultured CD4+ T cells from blood. These receptors originate from a human donor with COVID-19.

This clonotype rates as large. The rearrangement uses TRBV27 and TRBJ2-2; 8 nucleotides match TRBD1. V dropped 6 bases and J dropped 5; count of bases not matched to a gene: 11. Germline CDR1 MNHEY, CDR2 SMNVEV (reference sequence). CDR3 length: 16 amino acids. The CDR3 DNA sequence: TGTGCCAGCAGCCATCGACAGGGGCTCGGAACCGGGGAGCTGTTTTTT. It translates to CASSHRQGLGTGELFF.

A few counts support this clonotype. V usage is TRBV27 and J usage is TRBJ2-1; D may be TRBD1 (5 bases). Between the trimmed V and J ends, which lost 2 bases and 1 base, there was a span of 12 bases. Germline-derived CDR1 and CDR2 are MNHEY and SMNVEV (reference sequence). The CDR3 length is 16 residues. CDR3 nucleotide sequence: TGTGCCAGCAGTTTACCCCAGGGCGGTTCCTACAATGAGCAGTTCTTC. This gives the protein CASSLPQGGSYNEQFF.

This clonotype was recorded a few times. The chain employs TRBV19 and TRBJ1-5; D gene uncertain. Trimming removed 8 bases from V and 1 base from J, with 12 bases in between. Germline CDR1 LNHDA, CDR2 SQIVND (reference sequence). The CDR3 is made up of 14 amino acids. Written as DNA, the CDR3 is TGTGCCAGTCACGGACGCGAAAGCAATCAGCCCCAGCATTTT. Translating it yields CASHGRESNQPQHF.

This chain uses TRBV27 with TRBJ2-3; D unresolved. CDR1 and CDR2 (germline): MNHEY, SMNVEV (reference sequence). The CDR3 is 14 amino acids. The ends were cut back, 5 bases at V and 0 bases at J, with 9 bases in the middle. The DNA of the CDR3 is TGTGCCAGCAGTCACGGTACTAGCACAGATACGCAGTATTTT. Translated, it gives CASSHGTSTDTQYF.

Only a few counts were recorded for this clonotype. The V gene is TRBV20-1, the J gene TRBJ1-6; D call uncertain. The length of the CDR3 is 13 residues. The V and J ends lost 5 bases and 5 bases respectively, with 10 bases between them. CDR1 and CDR2 (germline): DFQATT, SNEGSKA (reference sequence). The CDR3 reads CSARWQDNSPLHF. The CDR3 nucleotides read TGCAGTGCTCGATGGCAGGATAATTCACCCCTCCACTTT.

The chain has TRBV7-3 and TRBJ2-7; 7 nucleotides align to TRBD1. The ends lost 4 bases at V and 6 bases at J; junction bases unmatched: 12. This CDR3 has 15 amino acids. Per the germline V gene, CDR1 is SGHTA and CDR2 is FQGTGA. The CDR3 nucleotides read TGTGCCAGCAGCTGGACAGGAATCGGGTCCGCCGAGCAGTACTTC. It encodes CASSWTGIGSAEQYF.

In its sample, this clonotype was seen a few times. This chain uses TRBV19 with TRBJ1-6, with 7 nucleotides matching TRBD1. The germline V gene has CDR1 LNHDA and CDR2 SQIVND (reference sequence). The CDR3 runs 16 residues. V was clipped by 5 bases and J by 10 bases; unmatched bases: 14. The chain's CDR3 is CASSLLLGTEESPLHF. CDR3 coding DNA: TGTGCCAGTAGTCTCCTCTTAGGGACAGAGGAGTCACCCCTCCACTTT. Together with reference TRBV19 and TRBJ1-6, the CDR3 gives the full variable domain: DGGITQSPKYLFRKEGQNVTLSCEQNLNHDAMYWYRQDPGQGLRLIYYSQIVNDFQKGDIAEGYSVSREKKESFPLTVTSAQKNPTAFYLCASSLLLGTEESPLHFGNGTRLTVT.

V gene TRBV6-2 or TRBV6-3 combines with J gene TRBJ1-2, with 10 nucleotides matching TRBD1. Germline-derived CDR1 and CDR2 are MNHEY and SVGEGT. CDR3 size: 15 residues. V dropped 6 bases and J dropped 7; count of bases not matched to a gene: 11. The CDR3 loop reads CASRPTGGGEGGYTF. DNA for the CDR3: TGTGCCAGCAGACCGACAGGGGGCGGAGAGGGTGGCTACACCTTC.